Sequencing of this T cell receptor beta chain was carried out in a study of T cell responses to AZD1222 COVID-19 vaccine. Study-wide findings and caveats: Spike-specific TCR breadth rose after two AZD1222 doses, and depth rose as well. The reported proportion of spike-specific TCRs targeting unmutated variant regions was nearly half. Among the donors, most were white British and more were female, and clonal diversity was possibly underestimated.

The CDR3 consists of 13 residues. Germline CDR1 GTSNPN, CDR2 SVGIG (reference sequence). Trimming removed 2 bases at V and 8 bases at J, with 10 bases between. Pooled together were second doses at about 4 or about 12 weeks. In the case of this clone: Its antigen is still unknown.

Data came from immunoSEQ multiplex PCR; TCRdb stores just in-frame clones and leaves some out. The data contain around 160,000 clones, 92% of them singletons. The sample was peripheral blood, taken 28 days after the second AZD1222 dose. This sequence was found in an adult who received the AZD1222 COVID-19 vaccine. This chain connects TRBV30 to TRBJ1-6; D is unclear. The CDR3: CAWSPLEDSPLHF. In nucleotides, the CDR3 is TGTGCCTGGAGTCCCTTGGAGGATTCACCCCTCCACTTT.